These T cell receptor beta chains were read from a single sample in a study of blood T cells in healthy people across ages. TCRdb re-analysed the 5' RACE reads in MiXCR, keeping a single row per CDR3 protein. The data show about 800,000 distinct CDR3 sequences, around 25% seen once. These data also formed part of another study, on T cells of mothers and their children.

The sequencing input was blood. The receptors here all came from a boy between 5 and 17 years old in good health. Each CDR3 is given with its conserved first and last residue. Fields, in order: V gene, D gene, clone size, J gene, CDR3 DNA, CDR3 protein. A D gene is named only where the DNA matches it firmly. Size is omitted from some rows. Given values are once, few, many or a class for expanded clones.

TRBV4-3,.,few,TRBJ2-3,TGCGCCAGCAGCCTTCGGACTCGCACAGATACGCAGTATTTT,CASSLRTRTDTQYF
TRBV29-1,.,.,TRBJ2-1,TGCAGCGTTCCCCGGGGCAATGAGCAGTTCTTC,CSVPRGNEQFF
TRBV28,TRBD1,few,TRBJ1-5,TGTGCCAGCAGTTTCTACTACAGGGGGCAAGGTCAGCCCCAGCATTTT,CASSFYYRGQGQPQHF
TRBV7-3,TRBD1,few,TRBJ2-4,TGTGCCAGCAACTTAACAGGGGGTGATCAGTACTTC,CASNLTGGDQYF
TRBV7-2,.,.,TRBJ2-7,TGTGCCAGCAGCTGGGGCAGCGTTGTCTCCTACGAGCAGTACTTC,CASSWGSVVSYEQYF
TRBV5-1,.,few,TRBJ1-1,TGCGCCAGCAGCTATCAACCAACGAACACTGAAGCTTTCTTT,CASSYQPTNTEAFF
TRBV6-1,.,few,TRBJ2-1,TGTGCCAGCAGTGAAGGAACGGGGGCCACCAATGAGCAGTTCTTC,CASSEGTGATNEQFF
TRBV29-1,.,.,TRBJ1-1,TGCAGCGCCCCGGACCCACCAAGGTTGGCTGAAGCTTTCTTT,CSAPDPPRLAEAFF
TRBV27,TRBD1,few,TRBJ2-7,TGTGCCAGCAGTCCGCGGACAGGGAGGAACGAGCAGTACTTC,CASSPRTGRNEQYF
TRBV15,TRBD2,.,TRBJ2-7,TGTGCCACCAGCAGAGACCGTGGAGCGGGAGATCGCGACGAGCAGTACTTC,CATSRDRGAGDRDEQYF
TRBV9,.,.,TRBJ2-7,TGTGCCAGCAGCGTGCACCAGGACACCGACCGATACGAGCAGTACTTC,CASSVHQDTDRYEQYF
TRBV15,.,.,TRBJ1-1,TGTGCCACCAGCAGAGATCTACGGGGGAAGGGTATGAACACTGAAGCTTTCTTT,CATSRDLRGKGMNTEAFF
TRBV15,.,few,TRBJ2-7,TGTGCCACCAGCACCCCAGGCAGGGGATCCTACGAGCAGTACTTC,CATSTPGRGSYEQYF
TRBV20-1,.,.,TRBJ1-2,TGCAGTGCTAGTCTGGGGGCCAATCAAGGCTACACCTTC,CSASLGANQGYTF
TRBV6-5,.,.,TRBJ2-7,TGTGCCAGCAGTTACTCGATTGGTGCGGGGAGGCCCTTCTACGAGCAGTACTTC,CASSYSIGAGRPFYEQYF
TRBV7-9,.,few,TRBJ2-5,TGTGCCAGCAGCTTCGAAGACATCCGGGAGACCCAGTACTTC,CASSFEDIRETQYF
TRBV15,TRBD2,many,TRBJ2-5,TGTGCCACCAGCAGAGATCGGGGGGGAGAGACCCAGTACTTC,CATSRDRGGETQYF
TRBV7-9,.,.,TRBJ2-5,TGTGCCAGCAGCTCCGGGTCCTTGAGGTACCAAGAGACCCAGTACTTC,CASSSGSLRYQETQYF
TRBV5-6,TRBD1,few,TRBJ2-2,TGTGCCAGCAGCTCGGACAGGGGGCGTGCCGGGGAGCTGTTTTTT,CASSSDRGRAGELFF
TRBV29-1,.,few,TRBJ2-7,TGCAGCGTCGTACAGGGCCCGAGCTACGAGCAGTACTTC,CSVVQGPSYEQYF
TRBV29-1,TRBD1,.,TRBJ1-5,TGCAGCGTTGGGACAGGGGGCAACGGCGATCAGCCCCAGCATTTT,CSVGTGGNGDQPQHF
TRBV27,TRBD1,.,TRBJ2-5,TGTGCCAGCAGACCCTTGGACAGGCAAGAGACCCAGTACTTC,CASRPLDRQETQYF
TRBV9,TRBD1,.,TRBJ1-2,TGTGCCAGCAGCGTCGCGACAGGGGGCCTTGGCTACACCTTC,CASSVATGGLGYTF
TRBV12-3/TRBV12-4,TRBD1,few,TRBJ2-7,TGTGCCAGCAGCCGAGGACAGGGGCAGTACTTC,CASSRGQGQYF
TRBV15,.,.,TRBJ1-1,TGTGCCACCAGCAGAGATGATGTGGGGGATGAAGCTTTCTTT,CATSRDDVGDEAFF
TRBV5-4,.,.,TRBJ2-3,TGTGCCATGAGGACTAACCCCACAGATACGCAGTATTTT,CAMRTNPTDTQYF
TRBV9,TRBD1,.,TRBJ2-3,TGTGCCAGCAGCGTAGGAGGGACAGGGACAGATACGCAGTATTTT,CASSVGGTGTDTQYF
TRBV7-6,TRBD1,.,TRBJ2-2,TGTGCCAGCAGCCCCCCCGATGGACAGGACACCGGGGAGCTGTTTTTT,CASSPPDGQDTGELFF
TRBV14,.,few,TRBJ1-1,TGTGCCAGCAGCCAAGATCGTTACACTGAAGCTTTCTTT,CASSQDRYTEAFF
TRBV11-3,.,.,TRBJ1-1,TGTGCCAGCAGCCAAGACGGGTACACTGAAGCTTTCTTT,CASSQDGYTEAFF
TRBV9,.,few,TRBJ2-5,TGTGCCAGCAGCGTAGCTGGGGCTAAACGGCAAGAGACCCAGTACTTC,CASSVAGAKRQETQYF
TRBV20-1,.,few,TRBJ2-7,TGCAGTGCTATGGTGGGGGGTTCCTACGAGCAGTACTTC,CSAMVGGSYEQYF
TRBV6-2/TRBV6-3,TRBD2,few,TRBJ2-1,TGTGCCACAAGCGGGAGAAATGAGCAGTTCTTC,CATSGRNEQFF
TRBV27,.,once,TRBJ2-2,TGTGCCGGCAGTTATACGGGGGCAGGGGAGAAGCTGTTTTTT,CAGSYTGAGEKLFF
TRBV5-4,TRBD1,.,TRBJ2-3,TGTAAACGGGACAGGGACGTAGATACGCAGTATTTT,CKRDRDVDTQYF
TRBV6-2/TRBV6-3,TRBD2,few,TRBJ2-5,TGTGCCAGCAGTTTCGGCGGGAGTCGGGAGACCCAGTACTTC,CASSFGGSRETQYF
TRBV10-3,.,.,TRBJ2-1,TGTGCCATCAGTGAGGGCTCAGGGCAAGGAAATGAGCAGTTCTTC,CAISEGSGQGNEQFF
TRBV5-6,TRBD1,.,TRBJ2-5,TGTGCCAGCAACCTGAACAGGGGGTCCCACCAAGAGACCCAGTACTTC,CASNLNRGSHQETQYF
TRBV20-1,.,.,TRBJ1-5,TGCAGTGCTAAGGGGAATCAGCCCCAGCATTTT,CSAKGNQPQHF
TRBV9,.,many,TRBJ2-5,TGTGCCAGCAGCGTAGCTGGCAGCCAAGAGACCCAGTACTTC,CASSVAGSQETQYF
TRBV28,.,few,TRBJ2-5,TGTGCCAGCAGTTTGAATCCGCAGACCCAGTACTTC,CASSLNPQTQYF
TRBV3-1,.,.,TRBJ2-5,TGTGCCAGCAGCCAATTGCCGGGATGGGAGCAGTACTTC,CASSQLPGWEQYF
TRBV28,.,.,TRBJ2-1,TGTGCCAGCAGTCAATACAGGGAGGGGAGCTCCTACAATGAGCAGTTCTTC,CASSQYREGSSYNEQFF
TRBV4-1,TRBD1,.,TRBJ1-2,TGCGCCAGCAGCCAAGATTGGCCAGGGGGCTTAGAGGGCTACACCTTC,CASSQDWPGGLEGYTF
TRBV20-1,TRBD2,.,TRBJ2-1,TGCAGTGCTAGGGCGGTTAATCCCGTTAGCGGGAGATCCTACAATGAGCAGTTCTTC,CSARAVNPVSGRSYNEQFF
TRBV7-8,TRBD2,.,TRBJ2-1,TGTGCCAGCAGCTTAGCGCCTAGCGGGAGGACTGAGCAGTTCTTC,CASSLAPSGRTEQFF
TRBV20-1,.,.,TRBJ2-6,TGCAGTGCTCCTACCACTACAGGGTATGGGGCCAACGTCCTGACTTTC,CSAPTTTGYGANVLTF
TRBV20-1,.,.,TRBJ2-7,TGCAGTGCTAGAGATCTAGGAGGAAGGGGCTACGAGCAGTACTTC,CSARDLGGRGYEQYF
TRBV4-1,.,few,TRBJ2-2,TGCGCCAGCAGCCAGCGCCGGGAAACCGGGGAGCTGTTTTTT,CASSQRRETGELFF
TRBV5-1,TRBD1,.,TRBJ2-1,TGCGCCAGCAGCTTGGCCGGACAGGGAAGCTCCTACAATGAGCAGTTCTTC,CASSLAGQGSSYNEQFF
TRBV7-2,TRBD1,.,TRBJ2-7,TGTGCCAGCAGCTTAGAGGGACAGGAGTACTACGAGCAGTACTTC,CASSLEGQEYYEQYF
TRBV10-2,.,few,TRBJ1-5,TGCGCCAGCAGCCCAGGCAGAATTTATAGCAATCAGCCCCAGCATTTT,CASSPGRIYSNQPQHF
TRBV10-3,.,.,TRBJ2-1,TGTGCCATCAGGAGGGGACAGGGGGCACAGACTAGCGGGGGTAGCTCCTACAATGAGCAGTTCTTC,CAIRRGQGAQTSGGSSYNEQFF
TRBV28,.,few,TRBJ1-4,TGTGCCAGCAGTCTAAACGCTGGTGGTAATGAAAAACTGTTTTTT,CASSLNAGGNEKLFF
TRBV7-2,.,few,TRBJ1-4,TGTGCCAGCAGCTTAGTAGCTAATGAAAAACTGTTTTTT,CASSLVANEKLFF
TRBV7-2,.,few,TRBJ2-1,TGTGCCAGCAGCCCCCTCTTCGGATCCTACAATGAGCAGTTCTTC,CASSPLFGSYNEQFF